A selection of T cell receptor beta chains follows, all from one sample in a study of T cell responses to AZD1222 COVID-19 vaccine. The assay was immunoSEQ multiplex PCR, and TCRdb's table has in-frame clones only and misses some. This sample carries 130,000 or so clones, roughly nine tenths of them seen once, and the ten largest clones take 9.5%. Sequencing was performed on peripheral blood, taken 28 days after the second AZD1222 dose. Source of these receptors: an adult who received the AZD1222 COVID-19 vaccine. Both conserved end residues are part of each CDR3. D genes are given only for firm matches. Size tells how often a clone was seen (once, few, many) or the class of an expanded clone, and some rows leave it out.

v_call: TRBV4-1
j_call: TRBJ2-3
d_call: .
clone_size: .
cdr3_aa: CASRPMRGNPGTDTQYF
cdr3_nt: TGCGCCAGCAGACCCATGCGCGGGAATCCGGGCACAGATACGCAGTATTTT

v_call: TRBV10-3
j_call: TRBJ2-3
d_call: .
clone_size: .
cdr3_aa: CAISPGRDADTQYF
cdr3_nt: TGTGCCATCAGCCCGGGGCGGGACGCAGATACGCAGTATTTT

v_call: TRBV18
j_call: TRBJ1-4
d_call: TRBD1
clone_size: once
cdr3_aa: CASSRSQGANEKLFF
cdr3_nt: TGTGCCAGCTCACGGAGTCAGGGGGCGAATGAAAAACTGTTTTTT

v_call: TRBV7-9
j_call: TRBJ1-3
d_call: TRBD1
clone_size: few
cdr3_aa: CASRFTGGTGNTIYF
cdr3_nt: TGTGCCAGCAGATTTACAGGGGGGACTGGAAACACCATATATTTT

v_call: TRBV25-1
j_call: TRBJ1-2
d_call: TRBD1
clone_size: .
cdr3_aa: CASRVTGGINYGYTF
cdr3_nt: TGTGCCAGCAGGGTGACAGGGGGGATTAACTATGGCTACACCTTC

v_call: TRBV7-2
j_call: TRBJ1-2
d_call: TRBD1
clone_size: .
cdr3_aa: CASSLATGQGGGYTF
cdr3_nt: TGTGCCAGCAGCTTAGCTACCGGACAGGGCGGGGGCTACACCTTC

v_call: TRBV10-2
j_call: TRBJ1-2
d_call: .
clone_size: .
cdr3_aa: CASSEPPSASSSSYGYTF
cdr3_nt: TGCGCCAGCAGTGAGCCTCCGAGCGCCTCATCCTCTAGCTATGGCTACACCTTC

v_call: TRBV6-5
j_call: TRBJ1-2
d_call: TRBD1
clone_size: .
cdr3_aa: CASSYRAGGRYGYTF
cdr3_nt: TGTGCCAGCAGTTACAGGGCAGGGGGTCGGTATGGCTACACCTTC

v_call: TRBV6-5
j_call: TRBJ1-1
d_call: .
clone_size: few
cdr3_aa: CASSYSGGNTEAFF
cdr3_nt: TGTGCCAGCAGTTACTCGGGAGGGAACACTGAAGCTTTCTTT

v_call: TRBV20-1
j_call: TRBJ1-6
d_call: .
clone_size: .
cdr3_aa: CSASTGRGDSPLHF
cdr3_nt: TGCAGTGCTAGTACGGGACGGGGGGATTCACCCCTCCACTTT

v_call: TRBV5-4
j_call: TRBJ1-2
d_call: TRBD1
clone_size: .
cdr3_aa: CASSEGQSYGYTF
cdr3_nt: TGTGCCAGCAGCGAGGGACAGAGCTATGGCTACACCTTC

v_call: TRBV15
j_call: TRBJ1-2
d_call: .
clone_size: .
cdr3_aa: CATSREIGENYGYTF
cdr3_nt: TGTGCCACCAGCAGAGAAATAGGGGAGAACTATGGCTACACCTTC

v_call: TRBV2
j_call: TRBJ2-1
d_call: .
clone_size: .
cdr3_aa: CATQRVAYNEQFF
cdr3_nt: TGTGCCACCCAAAGGGTGGCCTACAATGAGCAGTTCTTC

v_call: TRBV19
j_call: TRBJ2-2
d_call: .
clone_size: .
cdr3_aa: CASSRQAGPGELFF
cdr3_nt: TGTGCCAGTTCTAGACAGGCGGGCCCCGGGGAGCTGTTTTTT

v_call: TRBV6-2/TRBV6-3
j_call: TRBJ2-3
d_call: .
clone_size: once
cdr3_aa: CASSFAGADTQYF
cdr3_nt: TGTGCCAGCAGTTTCGCAGGGGCGGATACGCAGTATTTT

v_call: TRBV2
j_call: TRBJ2-5
d_call: TRBD2
clone_size: .
cdr3_aa: CASSETSGRGETQYF
cdr3_nt: TGTGCCAGCAGTGAGACTAGCGGGAGAGGAGAGACCCAGTACTTC

v_call: TRBV29-1
j_call: TRBJ1-2
d_call: TRBD1
clone_size: .
cdr3_aa: CSVDEGQGDGYTF
cdr3_nt: TGCAGCGTTGACGAAGGACAGGGGGACGGCTACACCTTC

v_call: TRBV6-6
j_call: TRBJ1-1
d_call: TRBD1
clone_size: .
cdr3_aa: CASSFPGQGATEAFF
cdr3_nt: TGTGCCAGCAGTTTTCCTGGACAGGGGGCGACTGAAGCTTTCTTT

v_call: TRBV18
j_call: TRBJ1-4
d_call: .
clone_size: .
cdr3_aa: CASSPFNPGSGEKLFF
cdr3_nt: TGTGCCAGCTCACCTTTCAACCCGGGATCGGGTGAAAAACTGTTTTTT

v_call: TRBV19
j_call: TRBJ2-1
d_call: TRBD2
clone_size: .
cdr3_aa: CASSIGGASGKPYNEQFF
cdr3_nt: TGTGCCAGTAGTATAGGAGGGGCTAGCGGGAAACCCTACAATGAGCAGTTCTTC

v_call: TRBV9
j_call: TRBJ2-3
d_call: .
clone_size: .
cdr3_aa: CASSVGGTDTQYF
cdr3_nt: TGTGCCAGCAGCGTAGGGGGGACAGATACGCAGTATTTT

v_call: TRBV7-2
j_call: TRBJ1-1
d_call: .
clone_size: .
cdr3_aa: CASSENPGWTAFF
cdr3_nt: TGTGCCAGCAGCGAAAATCCGGGCTGGACAGCTTTCTTT

v_call: TRBV3-1/TRBV3-2
j_call: TRBJ2-1
d_call: TRBD2
clone_size: .
cdr3_aa: CASSPFSGGNEQFF
cdr3_nt: TGTGCCAGCAGCCCCTTTTCGGGGGGAAATGAGCAGTTCTTC

v_call: TRBV7-8
j_call: TRBJ2-1
d_call: TRBD2
clone_size: .
cdr3_aa: CASSPRTRSEQFF
cdr3_nt: TGTGCCAGCAGCCCTCGGACTAGGAGTGAGCAGTTCTTC

v_call: TRBV6-5
j_call: TRBJ2-1
d_call: TRBD2
clone_size: few
cdr3_aa: CASSYSSGRGYNEQFF
cdr3_nt: TGTGCCAGCAGTTACTCTAGCGGGAGGGGTTACAATGAGCAGTTCTTC

v_call: TRBV3-1/TRBV3-2
j_call: TRBJ1-4
d_call: .
clone_size: .
cdr3_aa: CASSQVGAQEKLFF
cdr3_nt: TGTGCCAGCAGCCAAGTGGGTGCCCAGGAAAAACTGTTTTTT

v_call: TRBV4-1
j_call: TRBJ1-2
d_call: .
clone_size: .
cdr3_aa: CASGAYINYGYTF
cdr3_nt: TGCGCCAGCGGGGCCTATATTAACTATGGCTACACCTTC

v_call: TRBV15
j_call: TRBJ1-5
d_call: .
clone_size: few
cdr3_aa: CATTQEEGQPQHF
cdr3_nt: TGTGCCACCACACAGGAGGAGGGGCAGCCCCAGCATTTT

v_call: TRBV6-6
j_call: TRBJ1-2
d_call: .
clone_size: once
cdr3_aa: CASSSGTSYGYTF
cdr3_nt: TGTGCCAGCAGCTCCGGGACATCGTATGGCTACACCTTC

v_call: TRBV5-4
j_call: TRBJ1-2
d_call: TRBD1
clone_size: .
cdr3_aa: CASSQGQGDRYGYTF
cdr3_nt: TGTGCCAGCAGTCAAGGACAGGGGGATCGGTATGGCTACACCTTC

v_call: TRBV11-3
j_call: TRBJ1-1
d_call: TRBD1
clone_size: few
cdr3_aa: CASSLGTGAREAFF
cdr3_nt: TGTGCCAGCAGCTTGGGGACAGGGGCCCGTGAAGCTTTCTTT

v_call: TRBV3-1/TRBV3-2
j_call: TRBJ2-5
d_call: .
clone_size: .
cdr3_aa: CASSQVPPGGYQETQYF
cdr3_nt: TGTGCCAGCAGCCAAGTGCCCCCGGGGGGCTATCAAGAGACCCAGTACTTC

v_call: TRBV18
j_call: TRBJ1-1
d_call: .
clone_size: .
cdr3_aa: CASSSDLNTEAFF
cdr3_nt: TGTGCCAGCTCATCAGACCTGAACACTGAAGCTTTCTTT

v_call: TRBV4-2
j_call: TRBJ1-2
d_call: .
clone_size: .
cdr3_aa: CASSQEDIFYGYTF
cdr3_nt: TGTGCCAGCAGCCAAGAGGACATATTTTATGGCTACACCTTC

v_call: TRBV11-2
j_call: TRBJ2-3
d_call: TRBD2
clone_size: .
cdr3_aa: CASSLEPPTSDTDTQYF
cdr3_nt: TGTGCCAGCAGCTTAGAACCTCCAACTAGCGACACAGATACGCAGTATTTT

v_call: TRBV2
j_call: TRBJ2-2
d_call: TRBD2
clone_size: once
cdr3_aa: CASRIAGEAGELFF
cdr3_nt: TGTGCCAGCAGGATAGCGGGAGAGGCCGGGGAGCTGTTTTTT

v_call: TRBV9
j_call: TRBJ1-5
d_call: .
clone_size: .
cdr3_aa: CASSVTGNSNQPQHF
cdr3_nt: TGTGCCAGCAGCGTAACAGGGAATAGCAATCAGCCCCAGCATTTT

v_call: TRBV6-1
j_call: TRBJ1-5
d_call: .
clone_size: .
cdr3_aa: CASSEPSRTDQPQHF
cdr3_nt: TGTGCCAGCAGTGAACCCTCGCGGACCGATCAGCCCCAGCATTTT

v_call: TRBV10-3
j_call: TRBJ2-5
d_call: .
clone_size: .
cdr3_aa: CAISGAGVETQYF
cdr3_nt: TGTGCCATCAGTGGGGCAGGGGTCGAGACCCAGTACTTC

v_call: TRBV5-6
j_call: TRBJ1-1
d_call: .
clone_size: .
cdr3_aa: CASSFYDHEAFF
cdr3_nt: TGTGCCAGCAGCTTCTATGACCATGAAGCTTTCTTT

v_call: TRBV29-1
j_call: TRBJ2-1
d_call: TRBD1
clone_size: .
cdr3_aa: CSVKNRGTYNEQFF
cdr3_nt: TGCAGCGTGAAGAACAGGGGGACCTACAATGAGCAGTTCTTC

v_call: TRBV9
j_call: TRBJ1-4
d_call: .
clone_size: once
cdr3_aa: CASSVVSGKLFF
cdr3_nt: TGTGCCAGCAGCGTAGTTAGCGGTAAACTGTTTTTT

v_call: TRBV19
j_call: TRBJ1-5
d_call: .
clone_size: .
cdr3_aa: CASSIPAYSNQPQHF
cdr3_nt: TGTGCCAGTAGTATCCCGGCCTATAGCAATCAGCCCCAGCATTTT

v_call: TRBV27
j_call: TRBJ1-6
d_call: .
clone_size: .
cdr3_aa: CASSLNHNSPLHF
cdr3_nt: TGTGCCAGCAGTCTAAATCATAATTCACCCCTCCACTTT